This T cell receptor beta chain came from a study of T cells after yellow fever vaccination. This clonotype came up a few times. TCRdb fed the 5' RACE reads into MiXCR, producing one record per CDR3 protein. The sample includes about 260,000 distinct CDR3 sequences, about 5.2% of them seen just once. This specimen was CD4+ T cells sorted from PBMCs, taken on the day of the yellow fever booster vaccination. This sequence originates from a young man who received the YFV17D yellow fever vaccine.

The CDR3 DNA is TGTGCCAGCAGCTTTAGGCTAGCGGGGGGGCGGTCAGAGACCCAGTACTTC. This gives the protein CASSFRLAGGRSETQYF. The rearrangement links TRBV5-5 to TRBJ2-5; the match to TRBD2 covers 12 bases. Per the germline V gene, CDR1 is SGHKS and CDR2 is YYEKEE (reference sequence). The J segment lost 4 bases and the V segment lost 2 bases, leaving 9 bases of the junction unmatched. The CDR3 is 17 amino acids.